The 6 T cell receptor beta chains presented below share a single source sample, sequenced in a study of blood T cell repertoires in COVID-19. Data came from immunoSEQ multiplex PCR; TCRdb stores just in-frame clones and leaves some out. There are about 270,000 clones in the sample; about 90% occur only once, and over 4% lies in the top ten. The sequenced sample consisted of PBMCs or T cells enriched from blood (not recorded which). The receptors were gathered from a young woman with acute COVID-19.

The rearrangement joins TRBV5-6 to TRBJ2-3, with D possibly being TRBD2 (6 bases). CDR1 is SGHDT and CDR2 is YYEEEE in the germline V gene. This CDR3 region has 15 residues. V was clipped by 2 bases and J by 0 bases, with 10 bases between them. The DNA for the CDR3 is TGTGCCAGCAGCTTCGGGGGAACTAGCACAGATACGCAGTATTTT. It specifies CASSFGGTSTDTQYF.

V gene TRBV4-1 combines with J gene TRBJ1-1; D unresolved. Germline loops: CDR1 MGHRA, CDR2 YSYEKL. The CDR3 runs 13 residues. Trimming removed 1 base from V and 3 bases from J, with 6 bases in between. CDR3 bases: TGCGCCAGCAGCCAAGGTCCCGACACTGAAGCTTTCTTT. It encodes CASSQGPDTEAFF.

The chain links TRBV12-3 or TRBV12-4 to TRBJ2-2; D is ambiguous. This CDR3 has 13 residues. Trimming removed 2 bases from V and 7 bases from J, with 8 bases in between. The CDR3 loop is CASSLTFGGELFF. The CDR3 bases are TGTGCCAGCAGTTTAACTTTTGGCGGGGAGCTGTTTTTT.

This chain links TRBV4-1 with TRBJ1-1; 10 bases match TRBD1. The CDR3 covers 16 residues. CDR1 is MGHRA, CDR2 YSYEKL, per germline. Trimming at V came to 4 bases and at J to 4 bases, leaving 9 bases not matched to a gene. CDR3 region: CASSPETGGVFTEAFF. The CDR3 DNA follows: TGCGCCAGCAGCCCGGAGACAGGGGGCGTTTTCACTGAAGCTTTCTTT.

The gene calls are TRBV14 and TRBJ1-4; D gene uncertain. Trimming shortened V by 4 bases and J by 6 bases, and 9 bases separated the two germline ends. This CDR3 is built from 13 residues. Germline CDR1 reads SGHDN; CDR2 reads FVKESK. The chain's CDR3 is CASSPRVDEKLFF. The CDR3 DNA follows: TGTGCCAGCAGCCCGCGGGTAGATGAAAAACTGTTTTTT.

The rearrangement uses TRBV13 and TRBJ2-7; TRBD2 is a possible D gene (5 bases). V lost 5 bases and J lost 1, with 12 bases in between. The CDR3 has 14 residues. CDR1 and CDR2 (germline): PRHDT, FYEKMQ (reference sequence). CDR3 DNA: TGTGCCAGCAGCCCCGGACTGGTATCCTACGAGCAGTACTTC. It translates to CASSPGLVSYEQYF.